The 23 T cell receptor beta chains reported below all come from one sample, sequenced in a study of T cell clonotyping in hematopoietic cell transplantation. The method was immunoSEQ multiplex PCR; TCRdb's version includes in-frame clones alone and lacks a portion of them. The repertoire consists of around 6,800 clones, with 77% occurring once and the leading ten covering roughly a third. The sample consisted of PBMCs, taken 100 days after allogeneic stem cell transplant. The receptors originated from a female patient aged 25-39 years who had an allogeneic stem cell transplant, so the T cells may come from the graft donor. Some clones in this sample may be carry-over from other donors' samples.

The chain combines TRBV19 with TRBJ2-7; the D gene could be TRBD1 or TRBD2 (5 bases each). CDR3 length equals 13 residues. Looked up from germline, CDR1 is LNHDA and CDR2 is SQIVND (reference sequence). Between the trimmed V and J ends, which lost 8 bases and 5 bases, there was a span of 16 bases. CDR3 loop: CASGAEGINEQYF. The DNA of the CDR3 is TGTGCCAGTGGGGCCGAGGGAATCAACGAGCAGTACTTC.

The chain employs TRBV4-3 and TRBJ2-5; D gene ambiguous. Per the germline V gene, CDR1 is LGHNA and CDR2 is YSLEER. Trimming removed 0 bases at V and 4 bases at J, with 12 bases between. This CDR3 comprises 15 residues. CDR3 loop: CASSQDWPGPETQYF. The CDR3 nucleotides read TGCGCCAGCAGCCAAGACTGGCCGGGCCCAGAGACCCAGTACTTC.

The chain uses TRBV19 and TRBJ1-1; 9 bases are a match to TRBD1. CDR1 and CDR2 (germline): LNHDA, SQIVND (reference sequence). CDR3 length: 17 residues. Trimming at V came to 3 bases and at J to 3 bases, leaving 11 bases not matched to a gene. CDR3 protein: CASSIDVWDRVDTEAFF. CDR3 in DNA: TGTGCCAGTAGTATCGATGTTTGGGACAGGGTGGACACTGAAGCTTTCTTT.

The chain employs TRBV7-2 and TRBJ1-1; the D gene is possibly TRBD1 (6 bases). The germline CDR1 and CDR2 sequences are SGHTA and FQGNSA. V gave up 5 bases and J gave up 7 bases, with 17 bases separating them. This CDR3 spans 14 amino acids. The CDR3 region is CASSQAGGRDEAFF. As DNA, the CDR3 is TGTGCCAGCAGCCAAGCCGGGGGGCGAGATGAAGCTTTCTTT. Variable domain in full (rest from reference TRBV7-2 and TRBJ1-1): GAGVSQSPSNKVTEKGKDVELRCDPISGHTALYWYRQSLGQGLEFLIYFQGNSAPDKSGLPSDRFSAERTGGSVSTLTIQRTQQEDSAVYLCASSQAGGRDEAFFGQGTRLTVV.

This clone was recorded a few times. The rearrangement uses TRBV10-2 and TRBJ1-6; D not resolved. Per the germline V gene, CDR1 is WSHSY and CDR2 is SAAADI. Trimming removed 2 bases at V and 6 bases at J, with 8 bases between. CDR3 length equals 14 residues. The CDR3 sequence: CASSESQINSPLHF. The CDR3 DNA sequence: TGCGCCAGCAGTGAGAGTCAGATTAATTCACCCCTCCACTTT.

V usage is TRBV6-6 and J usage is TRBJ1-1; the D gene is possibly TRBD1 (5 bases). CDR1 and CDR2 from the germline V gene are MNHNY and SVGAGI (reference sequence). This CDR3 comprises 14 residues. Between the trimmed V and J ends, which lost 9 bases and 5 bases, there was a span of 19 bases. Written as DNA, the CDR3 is TGTGCCAGTCGACGACGGGGGGAAGGTACTGAAGCTTTCTTT. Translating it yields CASRRRGEGTEAFF.

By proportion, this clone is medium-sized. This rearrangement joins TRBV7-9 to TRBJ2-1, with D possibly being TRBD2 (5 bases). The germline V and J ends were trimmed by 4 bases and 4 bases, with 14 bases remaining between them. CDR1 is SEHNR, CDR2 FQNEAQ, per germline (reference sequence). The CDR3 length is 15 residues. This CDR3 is CASSSVTNYYNEQFF. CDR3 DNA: TGTGCCAGCAGCTCTGTGACTAATTATTACAATGAGCAGTTCTTC.

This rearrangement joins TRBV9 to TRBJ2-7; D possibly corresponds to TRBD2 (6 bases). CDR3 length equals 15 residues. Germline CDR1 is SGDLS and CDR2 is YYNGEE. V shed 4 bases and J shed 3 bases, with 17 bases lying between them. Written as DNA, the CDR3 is TGTGCCAGCAGCTCTTCGGCTAGCGCTAGCTACGAGCAGTACTTC. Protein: CASSSSASASYEQYF.

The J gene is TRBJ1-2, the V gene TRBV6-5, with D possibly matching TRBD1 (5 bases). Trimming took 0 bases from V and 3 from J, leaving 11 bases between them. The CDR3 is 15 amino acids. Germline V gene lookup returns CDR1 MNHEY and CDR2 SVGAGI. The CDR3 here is CASSYSKVRDYGYTF. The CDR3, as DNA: TGTGCCAGCAGTTACTCGAAGGTCAGGGACTATGGCTACACCTTC.

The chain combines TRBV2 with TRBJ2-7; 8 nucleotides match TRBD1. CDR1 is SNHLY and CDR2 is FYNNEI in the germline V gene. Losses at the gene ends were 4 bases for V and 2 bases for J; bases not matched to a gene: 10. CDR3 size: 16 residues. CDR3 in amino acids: CASSVPGQAPAYEQYF. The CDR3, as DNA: TGTGCCAGCAGTGTACCGGGACAGGCCCCAGCCTACGAGCAGTACTTC.

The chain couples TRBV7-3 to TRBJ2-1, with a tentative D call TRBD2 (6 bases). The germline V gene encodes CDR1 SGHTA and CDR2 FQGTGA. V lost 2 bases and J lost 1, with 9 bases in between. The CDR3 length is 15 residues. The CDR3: CASSLAGSSYNEQFF. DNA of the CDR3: TGTGCCAGCAGCTTAGCGGGGAGTTCCTACAATGAGCAGTTCTTC.

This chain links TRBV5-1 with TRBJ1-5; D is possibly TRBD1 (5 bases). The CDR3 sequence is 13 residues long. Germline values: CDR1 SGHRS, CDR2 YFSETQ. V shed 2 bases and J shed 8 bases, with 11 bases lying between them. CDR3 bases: TGCGCCAGCAGCTTAGGGGTCGAGGAGCCCCAGCATTTT. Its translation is CASSLGVEEPQHF.

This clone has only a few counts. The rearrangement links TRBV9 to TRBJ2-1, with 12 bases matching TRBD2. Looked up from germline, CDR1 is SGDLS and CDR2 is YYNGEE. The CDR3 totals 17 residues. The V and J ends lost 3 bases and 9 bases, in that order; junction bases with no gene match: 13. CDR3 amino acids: CASSASTSGGVRGEQFF. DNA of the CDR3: TGTGCCAGCAGCGCCTCGACTAGCGGGGGAGTGAGGGGTGAGCAGTTCTTC.

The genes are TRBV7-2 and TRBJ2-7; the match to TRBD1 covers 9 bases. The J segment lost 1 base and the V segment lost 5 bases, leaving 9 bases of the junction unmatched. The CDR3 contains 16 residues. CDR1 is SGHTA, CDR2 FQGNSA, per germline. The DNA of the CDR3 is TGTGCCAGCAGCCTGCACGGGACAGGGACTTCCTACGAGCAGTACTTC. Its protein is CASSLHGTGTSYEQYF. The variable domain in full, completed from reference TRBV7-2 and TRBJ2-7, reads GAGVSQSPSNKVTEKGKDVELRCDPISGHTALYWYRQSLGQGLEFLIYFQGNSAPDKSGLPSDRFSAERTGGSVSTLTIQRTQQEDSAVYLCASSLHGTGTSYEQYFGPGTRLTVT.

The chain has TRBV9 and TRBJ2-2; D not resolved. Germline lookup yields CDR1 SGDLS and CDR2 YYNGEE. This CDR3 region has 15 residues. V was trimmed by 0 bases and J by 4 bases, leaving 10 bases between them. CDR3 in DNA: TGTGCCAGCAGCGTAGTAGGCCTAATCACCGGGGAGCTGTTTTTT. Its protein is CASSVVGLITGELFF.

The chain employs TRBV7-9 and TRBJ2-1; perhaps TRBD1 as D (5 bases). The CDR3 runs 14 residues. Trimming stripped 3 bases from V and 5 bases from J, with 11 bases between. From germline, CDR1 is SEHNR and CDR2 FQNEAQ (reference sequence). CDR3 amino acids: CASSFQQANNEQFF. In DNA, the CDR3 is TGTGCCAGCAGCTTTCAACAGGCGAACAATGAGCAGTTCTTC.

CDR3 loop: CSVGEGQPQHF. CDR3 bases: TGCAGCGTTGGGGAAGGGCAGCCCCAGCATTTT. The rearrangement links TRBV29-1 to TRBJ1-5; D is ambiguous. Deletions cut 4 bases from V and 7 bases from J, with 8 bases between. The germline V gene encodes CDR1 SQVTM and CDR2 ANQGSEA. CDR3 size: 11 residues.

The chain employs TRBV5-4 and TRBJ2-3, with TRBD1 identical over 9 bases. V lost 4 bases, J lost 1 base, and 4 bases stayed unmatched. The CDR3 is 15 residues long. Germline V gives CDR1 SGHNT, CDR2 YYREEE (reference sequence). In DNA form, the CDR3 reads TGTGCCAGCAGCCTAAGGACAGGGGGCACAGATACGCAGTATTTT. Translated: CASSLRTGGTDTQYF.

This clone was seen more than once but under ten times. CDR3 sequence: CASSVGIGGDFQETQYF. In DNA form, the CDR3 reads TGTGCCAGCAGCGTAGGCATAGGAGGGGACTTTCAAGAGACCCAGTACTTC. The chain has TRBV9 and TRBJ2-5; TRBD2 might be the D (6 bases). Germline V CDR1 and CDR2: SGDLS, YYNGEE. V dropped 0 bases and J dropped 2 bases, with 17 bases sitting between them. The CDR3 has 17 residues.

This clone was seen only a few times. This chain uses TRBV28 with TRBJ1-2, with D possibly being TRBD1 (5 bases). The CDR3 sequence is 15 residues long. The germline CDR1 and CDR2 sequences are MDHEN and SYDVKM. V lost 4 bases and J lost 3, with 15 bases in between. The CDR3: CASSSNQGLDYGYTF. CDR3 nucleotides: TGTGCCAGCAGTTCCAACCAGGGTCTCGACTATGGCTACACCTTC.

The CDR3 nucleotides are TGCGCCAGCAGCTTGGGGCAGGGGGCGAGCTATGGCTACACCTTC. It is translated as CASSLGQGASYGYTF. The chain couples TRBV5-1 to TRBJ1-2; 8 bases fit TRBD1. The V and J ends lost 0 bases and 4 bases, in that order; junction bases with no gene match: 5. CDR3 length: 15 amino acids. CDR1 is SGHRS and CDR2 is YFSETQ in the germline V gene.

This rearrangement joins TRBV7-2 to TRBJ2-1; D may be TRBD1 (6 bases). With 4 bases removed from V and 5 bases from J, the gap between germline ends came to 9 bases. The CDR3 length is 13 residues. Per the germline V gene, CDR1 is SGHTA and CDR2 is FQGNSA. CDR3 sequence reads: CASSYGQNNEQFF. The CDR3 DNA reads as TGTGCCAGCAGCTATGGACAGAACAATGAGCAGTTCTTC.

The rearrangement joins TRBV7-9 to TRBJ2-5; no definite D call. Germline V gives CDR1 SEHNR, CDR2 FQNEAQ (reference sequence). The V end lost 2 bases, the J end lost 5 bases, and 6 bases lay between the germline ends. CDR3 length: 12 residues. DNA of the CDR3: TGTGCCAGCAGCTTACGGCGGGAGACCCAGTACTTC. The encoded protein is CASSLRRETQYF.